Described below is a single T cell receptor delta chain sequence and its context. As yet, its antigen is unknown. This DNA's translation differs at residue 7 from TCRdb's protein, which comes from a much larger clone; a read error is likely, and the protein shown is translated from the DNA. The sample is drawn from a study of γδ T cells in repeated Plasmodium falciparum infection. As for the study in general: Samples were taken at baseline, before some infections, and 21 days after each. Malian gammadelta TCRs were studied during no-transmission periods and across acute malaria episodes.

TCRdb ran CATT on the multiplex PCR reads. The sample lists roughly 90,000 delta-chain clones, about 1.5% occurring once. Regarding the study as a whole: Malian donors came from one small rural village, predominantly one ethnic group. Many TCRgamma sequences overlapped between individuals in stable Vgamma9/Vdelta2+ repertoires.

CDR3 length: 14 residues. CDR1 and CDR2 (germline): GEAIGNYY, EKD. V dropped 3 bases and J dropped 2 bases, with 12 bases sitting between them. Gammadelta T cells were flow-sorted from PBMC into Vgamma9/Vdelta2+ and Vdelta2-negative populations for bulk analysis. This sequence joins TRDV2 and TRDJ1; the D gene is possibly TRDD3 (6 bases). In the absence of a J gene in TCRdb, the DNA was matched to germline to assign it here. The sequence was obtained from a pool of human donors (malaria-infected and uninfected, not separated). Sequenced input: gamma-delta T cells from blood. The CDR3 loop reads CACDRGTKTDKLIF. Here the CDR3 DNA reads TGTGCCTGTGACCGGGGGACTAAGACCGATAAACTCATCTTT.